The present TCR beta chain was sequenced within a study of siplizumab effects on memory and regulatory T cells. The repertoire was sequenced with immunoSEQ multiplex PCR; TCRdb's copy has only in-frame clones and lacks some. This table has over 85,000 clones, around 94% appearing once. This CDR3 has 15 residues. Per the germline V gene, CDR1 is SGHTA and CDR2 is FQGTGA. V lost 5 bases, J lost 0 bases, and 3 bases stayed unmatched. The receptor comes from a human donor in good health. What was sequenced was non-Treg CD4+ T cells sorted from blood. This sequence joins TRBV7-3 and TRBJ2-7; 11 bases are a match to TRBD2. The CDR3 coding sequence is TGTGCCAGCAGCGCGGGACTAGCGGCCTCCTACGAGCAGTACTTC. Translation gives CASSAGLAASYEQYF.